One sample yielded the 8 T cell receptor beta chains listed below, sequenced in a study of cytomegalovirus exposure and HLA in healthy donors. Assay: immunoSEQ multiplex PCR; the TCRdb copy retains only in-frame clones and omits some. The sample lists tens of thousands of clones, approximately 90% occurring once. What was sequenced was PBMCs. The receptors here all came from a woman under 30 in good health and CMV-seropositive.

The genes are TRBV2 and TRBJ1-3, with a weak D call TRBD1 (6 bases). The CDR3 is made up of 15 amino acids. Looked up from germline, CDR1 is SNHLY and CDR2 is FYNNEI. The CDR3 DNA sequence: TGTGCTACCCAAAGGGGAGGGGGCTCTGGAAACACCATATATTTT. It specifies CATQRGGGSGNTIYF. The whole variable domain, remainder taken from reference TRBV2 and TRBJ1-3, is EPEVTQTPSHQVTQMGQEVILRCVPISNHLYFYWYRQILGQKVEFLVSFYNNEISEKSEIFDDQFSVERPDGSNFTLKIRSTKLEDSAMYFCATQRGGGSGNTIYFGEGSWLTVV.

The V gene is TRBV7-9, the J gene TRBJ2-7; D unclear. The V and J ends lost 1 base and 0 bases respectively, with 7 bases between them. The germline V gene has CDR1 SEHNR and CDR2 FQNEAQ (reference sequence). There are 14 residues in the CDR3. The CDR3 here is CASSLVGGSYEQYF. CDR3 DNA sequence: TGTGCCAGCAGCTTAGTTGGCGGCTCCTACGAGCAGTACTTC.

On this clone: Other DNA sequences from this sample encode an identical CDR3 as well. The J gene is TRBJ2-1, the V gene TRBV9, with TRBD1 identical over 10 bases. Germline values: CDR1 SGDLS, CDR2 YYNGEE. The V segment lost 0 bases and the J segment 5 bases; nucleotides outside the gene matches: 2. The CDR3 has 15 amino acids. CDR3 region: CASSVGQGANNEQFF. The CDR3 DNA reads TGTGCCAGCAGCGTAGGACAGGGGGCTAACAATGAGCAGTTCTTC.

The gene calls are TRBV27 and TRBJ1-5, with a tentative D call TRBD1 (5 bases). From germline, CDR1 is MNHEY and CDR2 SMNVEV (reference sequence). Between the trimmed V and J ends, which lost 4 bases and 3 bases, there was a span of 13 bases. CDR3 size: 15 residues. CDR3 coding DNA: TGTGCCAGCAGTTCCACAGGATACTCCAATCAGCCCCAGCATTTT. As protein: CASSSTGYSNQPQHF.

CDR3 sequence reads: CASSTPGGNQPQHF. The CDR3 bases are TGTGCCAGCAGTACACCAGGGGGAAATCAGCCCCAGCATTTT. This chain uses TRBV28 with TRBJ1-5, with TRBD1 matching over 7 bases. The CDR3 extends over 14 amino acids. The ends lost 5 bases at V and 4 bases at J; junction bases unmatched: 5. Germline V gene sequence: CDR1 MDHEN, CDR2 SYDVKM.

V gene TRBV6-1 combines with J gene TRBJ1-2; 7 nucleotides match TRBD1. The CDR3 runs to 14 residues. J lost 4 bases, V lost 7 bases, and 9 bases had no gene match. The germline V gene encodes CDR1 MNHNS and CDR2 SASEGT. Here the CDR3 DNA reads TGTGCCAGCATTTCGTCGGGACAGACCTATGGCTACACCTTC. Amino acid sequence: CASISSGQTYGYTF.

This chain connects TRBV5-5 to TRBJ1-2; maybe TRBD1 (6 bases). The V gene's germline CDR1 is SGHKS and CDR2 YYEKEE (reference sequence). CDR3 length: 15 amino acids. The V gene lost 2 bases and the J gene lost 3 bases, with 14 bases spanning the gap. In DNA form, the CDR3 reads TGTGCCAGCAGCTTAAGTTGGGGGCCCGACTATGGCTACACCTTC. Protein product: CASSLSWGPDYGYTF.

This clone was detected a few times. The chain uses TRBV4-2 and TRBJ1-2, with 10 nucleotides matching TRBD1. This CDR3 is built from 18 residues. CDR1 is LGHNA, CDR2 YNFKEQ, per germline. The trim removed 0 bases at V and 7 bases at J, leaving 14 bases unmatched. CDR3 sequence (DNA): TGTGCCAGCAGCCAAGACTTGTATGAGACAGGGGGCGGGCGTGGCTACACCTTC. Amino acid sequence: CASSQDLYETGGGRGYTF.